This paragraph covers one TCR beta chain sequence. Its antigen is not known. The sample belongs to a study of tumor-infiltrating lymphocytes in primary liver carcinoma. In the study overall: Tumor lesions were T1-T3 N0M0 and spanned about 4.2 to 10 cm.

Per germline, CDR1 SNHLY and CDR2 FYNNEI. The ends lost 4 bases at V and 1 base at J; junction bases unmatched: 2. The CDR3 totals 14 residues. Between about 17 and 34 mg of unsorted bulk tissue served as the source from which RNA and DNA were co-extracted. Patients showed chronic HBV infection and an absence of prior treatment. With around 490 ng total RNA as template and a constant-region primer, TCR beta cDNA was made. It was through three nested multiplex PCR rounds of slightly modified ARM-PCR that TCR beta libraries arose. A C-beta reverse primer was combined with TRBV1-TRBV30 forward primers in the first two PCR rounds, and each round had 10 cycles. TCRdb re-called the multiplex PCR reads through MiXCR, storing one row per CDR3 protein. The sample shows about 120,000 distinct CDR3 sequences, roughly 70% of them seen only once. Notes on the study in general: The study found tumor-adjacent and tumor-blood pairs overlapped less than tumor region pairs. Tumor specimens were characterized by a significantly higher top-250-clone fraction than blood (p = 0.039).

The sample taken for sequencing was tumor-adjacent normal liver tissue. The rearrangement links TRBV2 to TRBJ2-3; the match to TRBD1 covers 7 bases. This receptor was identified in an older woman with primary liver carcinoma and hepatitis B virus infection. CDR3 DNA: TGTGCCAGCAGTGTAGACAGGGGCACAGATACGCAGTATTTT. This gives the protein CASSVDRGTDTQYF.